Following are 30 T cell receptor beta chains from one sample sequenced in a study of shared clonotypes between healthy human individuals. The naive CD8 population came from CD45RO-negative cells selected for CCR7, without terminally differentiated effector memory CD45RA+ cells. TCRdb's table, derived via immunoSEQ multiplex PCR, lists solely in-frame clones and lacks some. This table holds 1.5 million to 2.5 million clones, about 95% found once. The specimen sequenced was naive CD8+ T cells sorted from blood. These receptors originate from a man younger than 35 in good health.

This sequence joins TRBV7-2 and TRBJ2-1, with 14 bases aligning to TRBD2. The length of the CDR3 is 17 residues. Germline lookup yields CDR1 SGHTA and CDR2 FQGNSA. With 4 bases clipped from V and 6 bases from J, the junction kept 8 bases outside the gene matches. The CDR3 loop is CASSSSGLAGEGNEQFF. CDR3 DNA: TGTGCCAGCAGCTCCTCGGGACTAGCGGGGGAAGGCAATGAGCAGTTCTTC.

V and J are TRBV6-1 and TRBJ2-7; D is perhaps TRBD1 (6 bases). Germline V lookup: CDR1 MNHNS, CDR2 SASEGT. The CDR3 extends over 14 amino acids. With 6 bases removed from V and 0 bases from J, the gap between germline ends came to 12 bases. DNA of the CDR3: TGTGCCAGCAGGACAACAGGGAGCTCCTACGAGCAGTACTTC. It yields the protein CASRTTGSSYEQYF.

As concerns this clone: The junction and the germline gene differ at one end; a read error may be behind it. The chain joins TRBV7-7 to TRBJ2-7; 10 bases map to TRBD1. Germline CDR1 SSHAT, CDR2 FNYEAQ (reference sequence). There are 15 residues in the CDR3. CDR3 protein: CASSSGQGTAYEQYF. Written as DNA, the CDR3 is TGTGCTAGCAGCTCGGGACAGGGGACGGCCTACGAGCAGTACTTC.

The CDR3 sequence is CASSLTTGRNEKLFF. The CDR3 nucleotides read TGTGCCAGCAGTTTGACGACAGGGCGGAATGAAAAACTGTTTTTT. V and J are TRBV27 and TRBJ1-4; 7 positions agree with TRBD1. The CDR3 is made up of 15 amino acids. Germline CDR1 MNHEY, CDR2 SMNVEV (reference sequence). V shed 3 bases, J shed 5 bases, and the junction held 6 bases outside the gene matches. Full variable domain (rest looked up from reference TRBV27 and TRBJ1-4): EAQVTQNPRYLITVTGKKLTVTCSQNMNHEYMSWYRQDPGLGLRQIYYSMNVEVTDKGDVPEGYKVSRKEKRNFPLILESPSPNQTSLYFCASSLTTGRNEKLFFGSGTQLSVL.

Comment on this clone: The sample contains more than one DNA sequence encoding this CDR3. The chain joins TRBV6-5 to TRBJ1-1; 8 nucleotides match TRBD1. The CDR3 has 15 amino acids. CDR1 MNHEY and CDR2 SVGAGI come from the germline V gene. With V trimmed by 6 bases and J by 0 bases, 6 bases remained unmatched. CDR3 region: CASRAGTGLNTEAFF. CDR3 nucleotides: TGTGCCAGCAGAGCCGGGACAGGATTGAACACTGAAGCTTTCTTT.

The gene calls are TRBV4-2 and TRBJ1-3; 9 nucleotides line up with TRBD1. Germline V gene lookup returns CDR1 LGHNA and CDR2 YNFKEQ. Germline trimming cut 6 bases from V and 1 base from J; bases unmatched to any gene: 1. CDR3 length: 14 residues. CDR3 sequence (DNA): TGTGCCAGCAGGGACAGGGGTTCTGGAAACACCATATATTTT. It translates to CASRDRGSGNTIYF.

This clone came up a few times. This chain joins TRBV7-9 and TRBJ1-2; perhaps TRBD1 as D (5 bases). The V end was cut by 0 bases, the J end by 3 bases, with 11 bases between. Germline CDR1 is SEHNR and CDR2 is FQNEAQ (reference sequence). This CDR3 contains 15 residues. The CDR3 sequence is CASSLAGGGDYGYTF. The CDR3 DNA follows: TGTGCCAGCAGCTTAGCGGGCGGAGGGGACTATGGCTACACCTTC. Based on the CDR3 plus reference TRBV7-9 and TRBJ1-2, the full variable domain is DTGVSQNPRHKITKRGQNVTFRCDPISEHNRLYWYRQTLGQGPEFLTYFQNEAQLEKSRLLSDRFSAERPKGSFSTLEIQRTEQGDSAMYLCASSLAGGGDYGYTFGSGTRLTVV.

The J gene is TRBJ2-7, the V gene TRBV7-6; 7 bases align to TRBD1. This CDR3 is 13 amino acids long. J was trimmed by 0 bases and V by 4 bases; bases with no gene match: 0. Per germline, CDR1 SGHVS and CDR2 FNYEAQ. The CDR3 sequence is CASSSGGSYEQYF. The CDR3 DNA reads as TGTGCCAGCAGCTCAGGGGGCTCCTACGAGCAGTACTTC.

CDR3 sequence: CASSRWTSGRADETQYF. CDR3 bases: TGTGCCAGCAGCCGATGGACTAGCGGGAGGGCCGATGAGACCCAGTACTTC. The chain combines TRBV13 with TRBJ2-5, with 15 bases lining up with TRBD2. CDR3 length equals 17 residues. Germline V lookup: CDR1 PRHDT, CDR2 FYEKMQ (reference sequence). V lost 5 bases, J lost 5 bases, and 9 bases stayed unmatched.

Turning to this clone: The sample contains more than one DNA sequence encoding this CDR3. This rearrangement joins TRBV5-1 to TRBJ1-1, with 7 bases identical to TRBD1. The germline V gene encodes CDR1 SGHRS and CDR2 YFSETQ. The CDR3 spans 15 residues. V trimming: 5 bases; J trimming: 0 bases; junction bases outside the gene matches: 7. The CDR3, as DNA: TGCGCCAGCAGTTCCACAGGGGCGATGAACACTGAAGCTTTCTTT. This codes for CASSSTGAMNTEAFF.

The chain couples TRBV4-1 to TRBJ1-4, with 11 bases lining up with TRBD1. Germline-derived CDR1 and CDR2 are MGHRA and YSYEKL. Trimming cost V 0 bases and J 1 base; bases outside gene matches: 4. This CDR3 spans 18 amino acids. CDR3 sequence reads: CASSQDSGTGGTNEKLFF. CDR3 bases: TGCGCCAGCAGCCAAGATTCCGGGACAGGGGGAACTAATGAAAAACTGTTTTTT.

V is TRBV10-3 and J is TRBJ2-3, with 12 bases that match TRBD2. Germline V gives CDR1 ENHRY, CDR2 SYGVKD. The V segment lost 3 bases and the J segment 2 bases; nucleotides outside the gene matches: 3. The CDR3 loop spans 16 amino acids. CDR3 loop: CAISELAGGITDTQYF. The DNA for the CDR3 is TGTGCCATCAGTGAACTAGCGGGGGGAATCACAGATACGCAGTATTTT.

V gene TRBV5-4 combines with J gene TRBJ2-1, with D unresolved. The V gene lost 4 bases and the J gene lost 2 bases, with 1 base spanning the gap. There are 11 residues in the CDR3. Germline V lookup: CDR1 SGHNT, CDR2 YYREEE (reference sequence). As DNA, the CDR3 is TGTGCCAGCAGCGCCTACAATGAGCAGTTCTTC. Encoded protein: CASSAYNEQFF.

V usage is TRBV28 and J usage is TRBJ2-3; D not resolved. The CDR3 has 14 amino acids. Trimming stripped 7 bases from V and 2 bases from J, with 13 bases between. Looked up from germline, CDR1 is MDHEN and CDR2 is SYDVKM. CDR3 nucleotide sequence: TGTGCCAGCAATTATAAGGATAACACAGATACGCAGTATTTT. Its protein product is CASNYKDNTDTQYF.

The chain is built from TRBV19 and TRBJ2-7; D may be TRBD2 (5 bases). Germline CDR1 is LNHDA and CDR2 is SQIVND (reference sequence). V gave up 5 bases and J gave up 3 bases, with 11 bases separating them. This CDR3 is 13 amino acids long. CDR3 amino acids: CASSAAGLYEQYF. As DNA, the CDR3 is TGTGCCAGTAGTGCCGCCGGACTCTACGAGCAGTACTTC.

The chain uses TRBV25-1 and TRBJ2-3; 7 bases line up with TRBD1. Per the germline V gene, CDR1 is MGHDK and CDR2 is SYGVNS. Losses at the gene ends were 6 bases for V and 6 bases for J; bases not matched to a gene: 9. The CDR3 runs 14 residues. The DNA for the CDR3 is TGTGCCAGCAGGAGAGACAGGGACCAGGATACGCAGTATTTT. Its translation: CASRRDRDQDTQYF.

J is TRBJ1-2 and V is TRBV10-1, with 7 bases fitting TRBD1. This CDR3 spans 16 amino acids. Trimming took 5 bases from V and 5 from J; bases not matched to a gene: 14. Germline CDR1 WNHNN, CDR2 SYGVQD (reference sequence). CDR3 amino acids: CASSRRGRGRRYGYTF. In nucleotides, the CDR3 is TGCGCCAGCAGTAGGAGGGGCAGGGGGAGACGGTATGGCTACACCTTC.

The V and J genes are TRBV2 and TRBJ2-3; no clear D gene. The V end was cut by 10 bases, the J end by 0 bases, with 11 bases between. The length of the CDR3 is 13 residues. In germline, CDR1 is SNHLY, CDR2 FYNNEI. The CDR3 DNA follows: TGTGCCACGAAGTCGACTAGCACAGATACGCAGTATTTT. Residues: CATKSTSTDTQYF.

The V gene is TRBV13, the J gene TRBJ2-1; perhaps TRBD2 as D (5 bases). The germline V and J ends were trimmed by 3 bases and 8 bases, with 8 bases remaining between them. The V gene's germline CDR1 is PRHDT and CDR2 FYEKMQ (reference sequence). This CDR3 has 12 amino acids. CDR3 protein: CASSLLADEQFF. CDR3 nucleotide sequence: TGTGCCAGCAGCTTGCTAGCTGATGAGCAGTTCTTC. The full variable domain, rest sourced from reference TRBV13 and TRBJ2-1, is AAGVIQSPRHLIKEKRETATLKCYPIPRHDTVYWYQQGPGQDPQFLISFYEKMQSDKGSIPDRFSAQQFSDYHSELNMSSLELGDSALYFCASSLLADEQFFGPGTRLTVL.

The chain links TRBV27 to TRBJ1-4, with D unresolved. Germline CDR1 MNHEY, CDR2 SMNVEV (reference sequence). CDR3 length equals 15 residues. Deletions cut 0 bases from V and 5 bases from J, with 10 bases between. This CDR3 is CASSLSDGWNEKLFF. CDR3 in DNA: TGTGCCAGCAGTTTATCCGACGGATGGAATGAAAAACTGTTTTTT.

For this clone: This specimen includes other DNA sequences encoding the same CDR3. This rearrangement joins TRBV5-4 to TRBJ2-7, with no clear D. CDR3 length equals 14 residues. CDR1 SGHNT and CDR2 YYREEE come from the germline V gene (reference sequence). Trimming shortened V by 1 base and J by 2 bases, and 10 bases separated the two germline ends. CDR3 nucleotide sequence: TGTGCCAGCAGCTTGCCCGGTGGGGCCTACGAGCAGTACTTC. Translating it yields CASSLPGGAYEQYF.

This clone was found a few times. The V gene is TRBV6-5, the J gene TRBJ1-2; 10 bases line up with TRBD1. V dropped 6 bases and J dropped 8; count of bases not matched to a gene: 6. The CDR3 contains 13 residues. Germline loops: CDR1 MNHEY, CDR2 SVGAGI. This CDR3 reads CASSTGTGDGYTF. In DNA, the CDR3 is TGTGCCAGCAGCACCGGGACAGGGGACGGCTACACCTTC.

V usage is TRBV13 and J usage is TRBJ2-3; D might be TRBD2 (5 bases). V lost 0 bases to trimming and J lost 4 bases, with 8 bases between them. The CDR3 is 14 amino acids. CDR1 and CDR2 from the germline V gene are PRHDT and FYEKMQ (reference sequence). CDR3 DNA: TGTGCCAGCAGCTTAGGGGCTAGCCCAGATACGCAGTATTTT. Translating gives CASSLGASPDTQYF.

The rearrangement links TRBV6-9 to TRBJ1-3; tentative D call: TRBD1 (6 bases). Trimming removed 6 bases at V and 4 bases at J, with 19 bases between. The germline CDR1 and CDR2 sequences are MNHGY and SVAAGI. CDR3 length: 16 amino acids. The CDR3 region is CASRPLTGMGGNTIYF. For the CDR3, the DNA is TGTGCCAGCAGGCCTTTAACAGGGATGGGAGGAAACACCATATATTTT.

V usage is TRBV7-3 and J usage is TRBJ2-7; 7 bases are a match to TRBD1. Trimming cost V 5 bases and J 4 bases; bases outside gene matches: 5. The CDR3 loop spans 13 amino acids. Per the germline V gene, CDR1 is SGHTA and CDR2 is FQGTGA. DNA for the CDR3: TGTGCCAGCAGCGCCCAGACAGGGTACGAGCAGTACTTC. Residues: CASSAQTGYEQYF. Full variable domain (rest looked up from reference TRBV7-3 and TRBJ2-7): GAGVSQTPSNKVTEKGKYVELRCDPISGHTALYWYRQSLGQGPEFLIYFQGTGAADDSGLPNDRFFAVRPEGSVSTLKIQRTERGDSAVYLCASSAQTGYEQYFGPGTRLTVT.

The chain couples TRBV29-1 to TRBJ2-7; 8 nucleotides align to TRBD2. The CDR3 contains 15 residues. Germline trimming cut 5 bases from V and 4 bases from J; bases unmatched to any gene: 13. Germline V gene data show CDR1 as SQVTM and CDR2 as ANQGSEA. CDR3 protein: CSVRKAGDFSYEQYF. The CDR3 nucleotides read TGCAGCGTTCGGAAAGCGGGGGACTTCTCTTACGAGCAGTACTTC.

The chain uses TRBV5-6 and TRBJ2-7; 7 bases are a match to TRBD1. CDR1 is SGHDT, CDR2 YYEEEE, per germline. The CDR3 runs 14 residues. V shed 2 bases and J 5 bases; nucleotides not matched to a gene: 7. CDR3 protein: CASSFDRVLHEQYF. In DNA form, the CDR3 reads TGTGCCAGCAGCTTCGACAGGGTACTCCACGAGCAGTACTTC.

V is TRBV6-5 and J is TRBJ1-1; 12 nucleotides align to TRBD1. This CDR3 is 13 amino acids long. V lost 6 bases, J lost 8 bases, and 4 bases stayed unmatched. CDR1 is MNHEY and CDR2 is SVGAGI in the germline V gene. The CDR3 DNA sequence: TGTGCCAGCAGAATGGGACAGGGGGCAGAAGCTTTCTTT. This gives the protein CASRMGQGAEAFF.

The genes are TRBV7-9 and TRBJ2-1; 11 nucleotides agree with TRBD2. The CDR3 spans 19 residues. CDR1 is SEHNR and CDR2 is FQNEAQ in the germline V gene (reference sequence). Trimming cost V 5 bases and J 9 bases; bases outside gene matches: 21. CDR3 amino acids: CASSPRMLAGGPSVSEQFF. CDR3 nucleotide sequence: TGTGCCAGCAGCCCCCGGATGTTAGCGGGAGGGCCCTCGGTCAGTGAGCAGTTCTTC.

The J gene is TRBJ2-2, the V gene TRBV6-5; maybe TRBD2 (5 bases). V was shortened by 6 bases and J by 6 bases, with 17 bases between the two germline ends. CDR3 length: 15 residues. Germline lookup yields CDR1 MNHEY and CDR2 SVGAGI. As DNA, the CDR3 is TGTGCCAGCAGGGGGAGTCGGTTTCCCCCCGGGGAGCTGTTTTTT. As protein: CASRGSRFPPGELFF.